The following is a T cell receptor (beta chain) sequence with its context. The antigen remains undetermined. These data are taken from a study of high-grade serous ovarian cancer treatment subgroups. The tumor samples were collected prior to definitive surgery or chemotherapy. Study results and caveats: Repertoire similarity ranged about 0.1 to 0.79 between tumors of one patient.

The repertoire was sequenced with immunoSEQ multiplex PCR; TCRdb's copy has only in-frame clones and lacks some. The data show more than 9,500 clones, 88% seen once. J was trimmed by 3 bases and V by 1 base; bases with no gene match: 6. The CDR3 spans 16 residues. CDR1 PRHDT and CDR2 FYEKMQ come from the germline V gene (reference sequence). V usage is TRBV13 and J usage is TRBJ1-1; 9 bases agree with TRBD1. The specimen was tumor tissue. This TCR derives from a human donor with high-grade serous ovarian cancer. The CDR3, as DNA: TGTGCCAGCAGCTTAGCGGACAGGGGTTGGGACACTGAAGCTTTCTTT. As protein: CASSLADRGWDTEAFF.